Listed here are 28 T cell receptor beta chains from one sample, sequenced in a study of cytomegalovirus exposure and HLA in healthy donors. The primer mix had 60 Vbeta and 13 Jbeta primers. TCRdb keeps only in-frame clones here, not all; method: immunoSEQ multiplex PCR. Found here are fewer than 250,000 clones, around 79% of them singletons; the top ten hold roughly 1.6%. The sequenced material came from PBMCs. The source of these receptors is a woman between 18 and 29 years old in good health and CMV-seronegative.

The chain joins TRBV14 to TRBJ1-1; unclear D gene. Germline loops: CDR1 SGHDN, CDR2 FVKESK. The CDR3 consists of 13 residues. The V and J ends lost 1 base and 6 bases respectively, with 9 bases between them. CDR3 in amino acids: CASSQVVQSEAFF. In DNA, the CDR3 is TGTGCCAGCAGCCAAGTTGTCCAGTCTGAAGCTTTCTTT.

The CDR3 loop is CASSPRQVGYTF. The DNA of the CDR3 is TGTGCCAGCAGCCCCCGGCAGGTTGGCTACACCTTC. The chain links TRBV5-8 to TRBJ1-2; D is unclear. CDR3 size: 12 residues. The V gene's germline CDR1 is SGHTS and CDR2 YDEGEE. The germline V and J ends were trimmed by 4 bases and 7 bases, with 11 bases remaining between them.

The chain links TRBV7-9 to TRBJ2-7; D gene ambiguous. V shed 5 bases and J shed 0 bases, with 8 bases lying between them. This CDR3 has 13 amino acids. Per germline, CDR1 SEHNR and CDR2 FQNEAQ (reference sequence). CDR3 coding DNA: TGTGCCAGCAGCCCGAGGAGCTCCTACGAGCAGTACTTC. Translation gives CASSPRSSYEQYF.

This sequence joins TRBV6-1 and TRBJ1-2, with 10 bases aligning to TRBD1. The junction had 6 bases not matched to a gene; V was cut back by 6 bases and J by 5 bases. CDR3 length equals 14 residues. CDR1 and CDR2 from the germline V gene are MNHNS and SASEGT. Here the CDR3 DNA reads TGTGCCAGCAGGAGGGACAGGGGTTCTTATGGCTACACCTTC. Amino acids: CASRRDRGSYGYTF.

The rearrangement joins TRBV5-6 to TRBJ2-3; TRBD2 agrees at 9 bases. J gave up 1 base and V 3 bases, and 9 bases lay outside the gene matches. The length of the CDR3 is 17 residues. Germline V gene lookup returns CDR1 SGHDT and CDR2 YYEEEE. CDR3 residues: CASSSYLAGFRTDTQYF. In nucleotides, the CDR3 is TGTGCCAGCAGCTCTTATCTAGCGGGGTTTCGCACAGATACGCAGTATTTT.

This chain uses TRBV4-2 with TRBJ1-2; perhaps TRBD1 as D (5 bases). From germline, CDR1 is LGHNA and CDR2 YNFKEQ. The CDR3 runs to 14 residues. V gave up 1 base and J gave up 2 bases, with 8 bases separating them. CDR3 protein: CASSQGGGNYGYTF. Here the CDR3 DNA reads TGTGCCAGCAGCCAAGGGGGGGGGAACTATGGCTACACCTTC.

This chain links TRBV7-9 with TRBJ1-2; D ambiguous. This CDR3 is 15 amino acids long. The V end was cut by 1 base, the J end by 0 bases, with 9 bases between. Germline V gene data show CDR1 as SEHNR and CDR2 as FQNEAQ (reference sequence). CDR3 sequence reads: CASSLGGPSNYGYTF. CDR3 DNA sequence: TGTGCCAGCAGCTTAGGAGGGCCCTCTAACTATGGCTACACCTTC. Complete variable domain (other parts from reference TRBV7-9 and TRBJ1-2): DTGVSQNPRHKITKRGQNVTFRCDPISEHNRLYWYRQTLGQGPEFLTYFQNEAQLEKSRLLSDRFSAERPKGSFSTLEIQRTEQGDSAMYLCASSLGGPSNYGYTFGSGTRLTVV.

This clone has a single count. The CDR3 region has the DNA TGTGCCAGCAGTGACGGAAGCGGGGGGCCGGATGAGCAGTTCTTC. This codes for CASSDGSGGPDEQFF. J is TRBJ2-1 and V is TRBV6-4; 9 bases agree with TRBD2. The CDR3 totals 15 residues. The J segment lost 8 bases and the V segment lost 2 bases, leaving 7 bases of the junction unmatched. CDR1 is MRHNA, CDR2 SNTAGT, per germline.

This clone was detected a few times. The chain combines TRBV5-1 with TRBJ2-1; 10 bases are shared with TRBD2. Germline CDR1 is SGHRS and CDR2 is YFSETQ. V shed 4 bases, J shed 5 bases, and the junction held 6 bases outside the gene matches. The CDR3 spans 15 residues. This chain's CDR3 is CASSPTSGVNNEQFF. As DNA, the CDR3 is TGCGCCAGCAGCCCAACTAGCGGGGTAAACAATGAGCAGTTCTTC.

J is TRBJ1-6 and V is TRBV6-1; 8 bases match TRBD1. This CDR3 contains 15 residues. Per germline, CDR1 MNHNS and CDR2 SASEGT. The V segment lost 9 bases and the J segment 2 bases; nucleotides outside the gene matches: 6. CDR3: CASVGTGAYNSPLHF. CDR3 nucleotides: TGTGCCAGTGTCGGGACAGGAGCCTATAATTCACCCCTCCACTTT.

CDR3 amino acids: CASSFDGTSGTDTQYF. The CDR3 DNA sequence: TGTGCCAGCAGCTTTGACGGGACTAGTGGCACAGATACGCAGTATTTT. V gene TRBV5-6 combines with J gene TRBJ2-3, with TRBD2 identical over 8 bases. Germline V CDR1 and CDR2: SGHDT, YYEEEE. The CDR3 is 16 amino acids. After removal of 2 bases from V and 1 base from J, the junction contained 6 bases not matched to a gene.

In DNA, the CDR3 is TGTGCCAGTAGTATCAGTCTTAACACTGAAGCTTTCTTT. Protein product: CASSISLNTEAFF. The J gene is TRBJ1-1, the V gene TRBV19; D is undetermined. This CDR3 has 13 amino acids. Per germline, CDR1 LNHDA and CDR2 SQIVND (reference sequence). Trimming stripped 3 bases from V and 2 bases from J, with 7 bases between.

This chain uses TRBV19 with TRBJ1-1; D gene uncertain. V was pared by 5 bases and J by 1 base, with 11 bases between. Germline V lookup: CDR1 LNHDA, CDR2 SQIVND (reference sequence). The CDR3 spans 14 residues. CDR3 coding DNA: TGTGCCAGTAGTGTAGCCAGTTCGAACACTGAAGCTTTCTTT. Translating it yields CASSVASSNTEAFF.

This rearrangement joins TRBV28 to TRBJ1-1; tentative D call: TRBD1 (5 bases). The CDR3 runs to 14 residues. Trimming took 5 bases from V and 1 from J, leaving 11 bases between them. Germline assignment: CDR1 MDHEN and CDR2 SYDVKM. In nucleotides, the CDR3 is TGTGCCAGCAGTATACAGGTCTCGAACACTGAAGCTTTCTTT. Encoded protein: CASSIQVSNTEAFF.

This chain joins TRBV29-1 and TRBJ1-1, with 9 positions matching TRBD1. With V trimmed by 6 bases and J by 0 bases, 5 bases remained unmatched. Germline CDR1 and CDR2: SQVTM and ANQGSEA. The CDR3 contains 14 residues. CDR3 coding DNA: TGCAGCGTCATATACAGGGGGCTGAACACTGAAGCTTTCTTT. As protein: CSVIYRGLNTEAFF. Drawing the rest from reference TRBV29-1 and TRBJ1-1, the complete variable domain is SAVISQKPSRDICQRGTSLTIQCQVDSQVTMMFWYRQQPGQSLTLIATANQGSEATYESGFVIDKFPISRPNLTFSTLTVSNMSPEDSSIYLCSVIYRGLNTEAFFGQGTRLTVV.

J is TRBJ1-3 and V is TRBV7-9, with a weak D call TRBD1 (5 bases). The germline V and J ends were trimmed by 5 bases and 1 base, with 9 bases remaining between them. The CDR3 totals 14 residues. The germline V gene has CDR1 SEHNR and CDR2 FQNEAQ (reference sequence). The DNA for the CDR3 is TGTGCCAGCAGCCAGGGTGGATCTGGAAACACCATATATTTT. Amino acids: CASSQGGSGNTIYF.

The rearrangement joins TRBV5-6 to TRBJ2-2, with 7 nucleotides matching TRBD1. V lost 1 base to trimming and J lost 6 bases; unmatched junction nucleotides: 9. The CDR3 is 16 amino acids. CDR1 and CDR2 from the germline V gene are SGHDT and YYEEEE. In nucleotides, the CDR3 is TGTGCCAGCAGCTTGATGCGACAGGGTATAGCCGGGGAGCTGTTTTTT. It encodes CASSLMRQGIAGELFF.

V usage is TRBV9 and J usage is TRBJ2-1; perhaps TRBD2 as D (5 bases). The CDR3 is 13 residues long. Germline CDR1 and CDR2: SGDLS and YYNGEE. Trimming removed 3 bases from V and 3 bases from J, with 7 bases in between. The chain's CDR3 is CASSAGFYNEQFF. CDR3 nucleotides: TGTGCCAGCAGCGCGGGGTTCTACAATGAGCAGTTCTTC.

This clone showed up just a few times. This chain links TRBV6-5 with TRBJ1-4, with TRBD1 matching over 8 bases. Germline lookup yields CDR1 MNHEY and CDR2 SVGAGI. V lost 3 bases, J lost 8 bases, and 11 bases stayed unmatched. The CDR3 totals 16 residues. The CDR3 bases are TGTGCCAGCAGTTATGTCGTCAGGGGGCTCCGGGAAAAACTGTTTTTT. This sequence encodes CASSYVVRGLREKLFF.

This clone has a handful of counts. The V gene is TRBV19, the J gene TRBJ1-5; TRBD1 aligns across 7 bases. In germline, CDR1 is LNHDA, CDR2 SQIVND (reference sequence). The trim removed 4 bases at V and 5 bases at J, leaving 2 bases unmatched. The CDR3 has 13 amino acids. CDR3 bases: TGTGCCAGTAGTAAAACAGGGGATCAGCCCCAGCATTTT. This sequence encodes CASSKTGDQPQHF. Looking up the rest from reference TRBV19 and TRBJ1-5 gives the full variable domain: DGGITQSPKYLFRKEGQNVTLSCEQNLNHDAMYWYRQDPGQGLRLIYYSQIVNDFQKGDIAEGYSVSREKKESFPLTVTSAQKNPTAFYLCASSKTGDQPQHFGDGTRLSIL.

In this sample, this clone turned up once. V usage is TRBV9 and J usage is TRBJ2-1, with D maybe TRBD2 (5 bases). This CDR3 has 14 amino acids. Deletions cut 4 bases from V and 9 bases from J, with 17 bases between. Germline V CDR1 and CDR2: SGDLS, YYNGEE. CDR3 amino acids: CASSSQEGSIEQFF. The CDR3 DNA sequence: TGTGCCAGCAGCTCTCAAGAGGGAAGTATTGAGCAGTTCTTC.

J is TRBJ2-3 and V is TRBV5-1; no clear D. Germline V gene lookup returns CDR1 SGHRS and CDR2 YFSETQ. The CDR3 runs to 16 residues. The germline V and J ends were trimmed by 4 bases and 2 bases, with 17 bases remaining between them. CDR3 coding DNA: TGCGCCAGCAGCCCCCCCGACTCGTCTACCACAGATACGCAGTATTTT. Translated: CASSPPDSSTTDTQYF.

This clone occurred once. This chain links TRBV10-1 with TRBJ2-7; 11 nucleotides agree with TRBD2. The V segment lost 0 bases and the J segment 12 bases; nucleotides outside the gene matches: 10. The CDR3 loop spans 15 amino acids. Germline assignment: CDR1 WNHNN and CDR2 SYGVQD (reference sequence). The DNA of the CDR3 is TGCGCCAGCAGTGAGTCAAGTCTAGCGGGGGGCCAAACGTACTTC. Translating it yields CASSESSLAGGQTYF.

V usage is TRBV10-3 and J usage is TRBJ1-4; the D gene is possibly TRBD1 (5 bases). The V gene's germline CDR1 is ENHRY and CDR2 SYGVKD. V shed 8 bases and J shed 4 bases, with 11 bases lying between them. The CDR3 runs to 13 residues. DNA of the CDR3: TGTGCCATCTCCGTGACAGTTAATGAAAAACTGTTTTTT. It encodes CAISVTVNEKLFF.

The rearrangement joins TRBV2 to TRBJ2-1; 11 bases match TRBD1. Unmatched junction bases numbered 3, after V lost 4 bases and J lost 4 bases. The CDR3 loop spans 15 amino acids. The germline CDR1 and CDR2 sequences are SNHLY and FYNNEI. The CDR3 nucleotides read TGTGCCAGCAGTGGGGACAGGGGGGGATACAATGAGCAGTTCTTC. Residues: CASSGDRGGYNEQFF.

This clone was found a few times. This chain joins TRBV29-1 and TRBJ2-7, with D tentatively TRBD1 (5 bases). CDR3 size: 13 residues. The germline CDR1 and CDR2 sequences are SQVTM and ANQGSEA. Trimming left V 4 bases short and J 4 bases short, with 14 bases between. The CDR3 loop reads CSVVGDRSYEQYF. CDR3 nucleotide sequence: TGCAGCGTTGTAGGAGACAGATCTTACGAGCAGTACTTC.

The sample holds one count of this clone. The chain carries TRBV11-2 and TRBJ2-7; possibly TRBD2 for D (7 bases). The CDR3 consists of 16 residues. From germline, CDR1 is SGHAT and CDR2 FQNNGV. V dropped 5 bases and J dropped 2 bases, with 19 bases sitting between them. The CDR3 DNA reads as TGTGCCAGCAGCCTGGCCCTGCCGGGGGGCACCTACGAGCAGTACTTC. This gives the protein CASSLALPGGTYEQYF.

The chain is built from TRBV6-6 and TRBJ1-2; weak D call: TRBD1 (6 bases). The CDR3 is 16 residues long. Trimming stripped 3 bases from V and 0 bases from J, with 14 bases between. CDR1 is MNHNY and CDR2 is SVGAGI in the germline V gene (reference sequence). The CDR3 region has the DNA TGTGCCAGCAGTTATTCGGACAGAGAACCTAACTATGGCTACACCTTC. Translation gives CASSYSDREPNYGYTF.